Listed below are T cell receptor beta chains from one sample, sequenced in a study of blood T cell repertoires in COVID-19. Only in-frame clones appear in the TCRdb table, and some are missing; sequencing was by immunoSEQ multiplex PCR. The sample lists about 140,000 clones; around 87% were seen once. What was sequenced was peripheral blood. The source of these receptors is a man between 50 and 59 years old who had recovered from COVID-19. Each CDR3 is given with its conserved first and last residue. D genes are given only for firm matches. Rows may omit the clone size; those that give it use once, few, many or a size class.

>NA|TRBD1|TRBJ2-7|TRBV7-9|18
TGTGCCAGCAGCTTTAGCGTCGAGAGGCAGGGGGAATCCCACGAGCAGTACTTC
CASSFSVERQGESHEQYF
>once|TRBD1|TRBJ2-3|TRBV29-1|14
TGCAGCGTTGGCGAAGGGGGCACCACAGATACGCAGTATTTT
CSVGEGGTTDTQYF
>few|TRBD1|TRBJ2-1|TRBV6-2/TRBV6-3|15
TGTGCCAGCAGTTACCACATCGACAGGGCCAATGAGCAGTTCTTC
CASSYHIDRANEQFF
>NA|TRBD2|TRBJ2-2|TRBV6-6|18
TGTGCCAGCAGTCCCCGAGTAGCGGGGGGAAGGAACACCGGGGAGCTGTTTTTT
CASSPRVAGGRNTGELFF
>NA|NA|TRBJ1-4|TRBV6-1|17
TGTGCCAGCAGTGACGGAGTCCAGATCGCAACTAATGAAAAACTGTTTTTT
CASSDGVQIATNEKLFF
>NA|NA|TRBJ1-6|TRBV6-5|13
TGTGCCAGCAGTTATGAGATGAATTCACCCCTCCACTTT
CASSYEMNSPLHF
>NA|TRBD2|TRBJ2-5|TRBV11-2|16
TGTGCCAGCAGCACAACCCTAGCGGGGGGTGGAGAGACCCAGTACTTC
CASSTTLAGGGETQYF
>NA|NA|TRBJ1-2|TRBV10-3|12
TGTGCCATCAGTGAGCGTACGGGTGGCTACACCTTC
CAISERTGGYTF
>NA|NA|TRBJ1-1|TRBV5-6|15
TGTGCCAGCAGCTATCAAGGGGGTGGGTACACTGAAGCTTTCTTT
CASSYQGGGYTEAFF
>NA|NA|TRBJ2-1|TRBV9|17
TGTGCCAGCAGCGAGACGCTATCTTCGCCCGCGGGTAATGAGCAGTTCTTC
CASSETLSSPAGNEQFF
>NA|NA|TRBJ1-1|TRBV11-3|12
TGTGCCAGCAGCTTAAATCGGGCTGAAGCTTTCTTT
CASSLNRAEAFF
>NA|NA|TRBJ1-4|TRBV7-9|14
TGTGCCAGCAGCTCACAAACAGGAAATGAAAAACTGTTTTTT
CASSSQTGNEKLFF
>NA|TRBD2|TRBJ2-5|TRBV19|16
TGTGCCAGTAGTAACCGAGGCCGGGGGGGCCCAGAGACCCAGTACTTC
CASSNRGRGGPETQYF
>NA|NA|TRBJ1-3|TRBV7-8|14
TGTGCCAGCAGCCCAAATGCAGCTGGAAACACCATATATTTT
CASSPNAAGNTIYF
>NA|TRBD2|TRBJ2-2|TRBV7-8|16
TGTGCCAGCAGCCGAGCGGGACTCCGAGGGGCCGGGGAGCTGTTTTTT
CASSRAGLRGAGELFF
>NA|NA|TRBJ2-5|TRBV11-1|15
TGTGCCAGCAGCGGACGTAGGGGGTACCAAGAGACCCAGTACTTC
CASSGRRGYQETQYF
>NA|NA|TRBJ1-2|TRBV5-4|14
TGTGCCAGCAGCCCAACGGGGAGTGACTATGGCTACACCTTC
CASSPTGSDYGYTF
>NA|NA|TRBJ1-6|TRBV18|16
TGTGCCAGCTCTTCGACCGGGGTGACCTATAATTCACCCCTCCACTTT
CASSSTGVTYNSPLHF
>NA|TRBD1|TRBJ2-1|TRBV7-8|16
TGTGCCAGCACCAGCTGGTCGGACAGGGACTACAATGAGCAGTTCTTC
CASTSWSDRDYNEQFF
>once|TRBD1|TRBJ1-3|TRBV10-3|15
TGTGCCATCAGTCCGACAGGGCCTTCTGGAAACACCATATATTTT
CAISPTGPSGNTIYF
>NA|NA|TRBJ1-2|TRBV6-5|14
TGTGCCAGCACGATCGGGGGGCAAAACTATGGCTACACCTTC
CASTIGGQNYGYTF
>once|NA|TRBJ2-3|TRBV19|14
TGTGCCAGTAGTGTTACGACAGACACAGATACGCAGTATTTT
CASSVTTDTDTQYF
>NA|TRBD1|TRBJ2-4|TRBV10-3|19
TGTGCCATCAGTGAGTACCCACCCCGGGACAGGGGGGCCAAAAACATTCAGTACTTC
CAISEYPPRDRGAKNIQYF
>NA|TRBD1|TRBJ2-1|TRBV3-1/TRBV3-2|18
TGTGCCAGCACCCTCGCAGGGTGGGGACAGGGCAGGGCCAATGAGCAGTTCTTC
CASTLAGWGQGRANEQFF
>NA|NA|TRBJ1-4|TRBV27|14
TGTGCCAGCAGTTTATTCCCGGGTAGCGAAAAACTGTTTTTT
CASSLFPGSEKLFF
>NA|TRBD1|TRBJ1-4|TRBV9|15
TGTGCCAGCACTGAGGGGGCTAGGGCTAATGAAAAACTGTTTTTT
CASTEGARANEKLFF
>NA|NA|TRBJ2-1|TRBV5-4|15
TGTGCCAGCAGCTTACAACACGGGACAACCAATGAGCAGTTCTTC
CASSLQHGTTNEQFF
>NA|TRBD1|TRBJ2-2|TRBV7-2|14
TGTGCCAGCAGCGAACGGACAGGGTTCGGGGAGCTGTTTTTT
CASSERTGFGELFF
>few|NA|TRBJ1-5|TRBV7-9|15
TGTGCCAGCAGCTCCCAGGGGTTTAGCAATCAGCCCCAGCATTTT
CASSSQGFSNQPQHF
>NA|NA|TRBJ1-4|TRBV12-3/TRBV12-4|13
TGTGCCAGCAGTTTTATTGGCAGGTACCAACTGTTTTTT
CASSFIGRYQLFF
>NA|TRBD1|TRBJ2-2|TRBV7-9|18
TGTGCCAGCAGTCCCGCAACAGGGGAAGGGGCCAACACCGGGGAGCTGTTTTTT
CASSPATGEGANTGELFF
>once|TRBD1|TRBJ2-1|TRBV7-8|14
TGTGCCAGCAGCCTCAGACAGGGGGCTAATGAGCAGTTCTTC
CASSLRQGANEQFF
>NA|NA|TRBJ2-1|TRBV2|16
TGTGCCCGCGGGGGGGATCAGGGGGCTAGCTCCAATGAGCAGTTCTTC
CARGGDQGASSNEQFF
>once|NA|TRBJ1-2|TRBV7-2|14
TGTGCCAGCAGCACCGGGGGGGTAGGGTATGGCTACACCTTC
CASSTGGVGYGYTF
>NA|NA|TRBJ2-5|TRBV6-5|14
TGTGCCAGCACCCTAAATTCGTACCAAGAGACCCAGTACTTC
CASTLNSYQETQYF
>NA|TRBD1|TRBJ1-2|TRBV7-2|15
TGTGCCAGCAGCCGGACAGGGGCCCAAGACTATGGCTACACCTTC
CASSRTGAQDYGYTF
>NA|NA|TRBJ1-1|TRBV7-2|14
TGTGCCAGCAGCTTAATGAACAGGAACACTGAAGCTTTCTTT
CASSLMNRNTEAFF
>few|NA|TRBJ2-2|TRBV27|15
TGTGCCAGCCAACGGGTCTTCGCGAACACCGGGGAGCTGTTTTTT
CASQRVFANTGELFF
>NA|NA|TRBJ2-7|TRBV21-1|18
TGTGCCAGCAGCAAAAAAAAACCAGAGGGACAGGGATCCTACGAGCAGTACTTC
CASSKKKPEGQGSYEQYF
>few|TRBD1|TRBJ1-5|TRBV6-1|14
TGTGCCAGCCGGTCGCAGGGGGAACGGCAGCCCCAGCATTTT
CASRSQGERQPQHF
>NA|NA|TRBJ1-3|TRBV21-1|15
TGTGCCAGCAGCAACGGCAGGGACTCTGGAAACACCATATATTTT
CASSNGRDSGNTIYF
>NA|TRBD1|TRBJ1-1|TRBV5-1|14
TGCGCCAGCAGCTTGGCCGGACAGGGAAGTGAAGCTTTCTTT
CASSLAGQGSEAFF
>NA|NA|TRBJ2-5|TRBV5-1|15
TGCGCCAGCAGCTTGGAATTTCGGTCCGGGGAGACCCAGTACTTC
CASSLEFRSGETQYF
>NA|NA|TRBJ2-5|TRBV4-2|14
TGTGCCAGCAGCCAAGAGAACAACCAAGAGACCCAGTACTTC
CASSQENNQETQYF
>once|NA|TRBJ1-2|TRBV9|14
TGTGCCAGCACACCACGGACACATAACTATGGCTACACCTTC
CASTPRTHNYGYTF
>NA|TRBD1|TRBJ2-7|TRBV30|16
TGTGCCTGGAGTGTCCCCACCCACAGGGGGGCCTACGAGCAGTACTTC
CAWSVPTHRGAYEQYF
>NA|TRBD1|TRBJ2-7|TRBV5-1|14
TGCGCCAGCAGCTGGACAGGGGGCAACGACGAGCAGTACTTC
CASSWTGGNDEQYF
>once|TRBD1|TRBJ2-7|TRBV19|14
TGTGCCAGTAGAACCACAAGAGGGGGCCCCGAGCAGTACTTC
CASRTTRGGPEQYF
>NA|TRBD2|TRBJ2-2|TRBV4-3|16
TGCGCCAGCACTGAAGACGGGGGGGTGCGGGCCGGGGAGCTGTTTTTT
CASTEDGGVRAGELFF
>NA|NA|TRBJ2-7|TRBV7-3|15
TGTGCCAGCAGCTTGGATGGTAGCGGCGCCTACGAGCAGTACTTC
CASSLDGSGAYEQYF
>NA|TRBD1|TRBJ1-2|TRBV15|14
TGTGCCACCAGCAGAGAGCAGGGGGCTGGAGGCTACACCTTC
CATSREQGAGGYTF
>NA|NA|TRBJ2-7|TRBV10-3|15
TGTGCCATCAGTGAGTCGAATTGGAGGTCCTACGAGCAGTACTTC
CAISESNWRSYEQYF
>NA|NA|TRBJ1-5|TRBV5-6|14
TGTGCCAGCAGCTCGACAGGCAGGGATCAGCCCCAGCATTTT
CASSSTGRDQPQHF
>NA|TRBD1|TRBJ1-2|TRBV11-2|15
TGTGCCAGCAGCCCCCGGACAGGGGGCGCCTATGGCTACACCTTC
CASSPRTGGAYGYTF
>NA|NA|TRBJ2-5|TRBV5-1|14
TGCGCCAGCAGCTTGCCGGACTCCGGGGAGACCCAGTACTTC
CASSLPDSGETQYF
>NA|TRBD1|TRBJ1-5|TRBV5-6|17
TGTGCCAGCAGCGCCAGGGGGCGGGGGCATGTCAATCAGCCCCAGCATTTT
CASSARGRGHVNQPQHF
>NA|TRBD1|TRBJ1-5|TRBV4-3|16
TGCGCCAGCAGCCAAGATTATGGGACAGGGTGGCAGCCCCAGCATTTT
CASSQDYGTGWQPQHF
>NA|NA|TRBJ1-2|TRBV30|12
TGTGCCTGGAGCCAGGGAATCCGTGGCTACACCTTC
CAWSQGIRGYTF
>NA|NA|TRBJ1-1|TRBV6-6|14
TGTGCCAGCCTGGACAGCCCCGAAAACACTGAAGCTTTCTTT
CASLDSPENTEAFF